The rows below give T cell receptor beta chains drawn from one sample of a study of T cells in Graves' hyperthyroidism and ophthalmopathy. TCRdb reanalysed the multiplex PCR reads using MiXCR and keeps one entry per CDR3 protein. The sample records more than 550,000 distinct CDR3 sequences, around a sixth being singletons. The material sequenced was blood. Every receptor here comes from a middle-aged man with Graves' hyperthyroidism. The CDR3 runs from the conserved cysteine through the conserved F or W. Each record gives: J gene, V gene, clone size, D gene, CDR3 DNA, CDR3 protein. The D gene is left open where the match is weak. Clone size is given for some rows only: seen once, a few or many times, or a class if the clone is expanded.

J gene: TRBJ1-5; V gene: TRBV6-5; clone size: NA; D gene: TRBD1; CDR3 DNA: TGTGCCAGCAGTAACACAGGGGGCGCGAGCAATCAGCCCCAGCATTTT; CDR3 protein: CASSNTGGASNQPQHF
J gene: TRBJ1-4; V gene: TRBV28; clone size: many; D gene: NA; CDR3 DNA: TGTGCCAGCAGTTTATACGGCAGTTTCACAACTAATGAAAAACTGTTTTTT; CDR3 protein: CASSLYGSFTTNEKLFF
J gene: TRBJ2-2; V gene: TRBV15; clone size: many; D gene: NA; CDR3 DNA: TGTGCCACCAGCAGAGACAGGGGAGACACCGGGGAGCTGTTTTTT; CDR3 protein: CATSRDRGDTGELFF
J gene: TRBJ2-7; V gene: TRBV5-1; clone size: few; D gene: NA; CDR3 DNA: TGCGCCAGCAGCTTGGAAGTAGCGGAGGTACCCTACGAGCAGTACTTC; CDR3 protein: CASSLEVAEVPYEQYF
J gene: TRBJ2-7; V gene: TRBV6-2/TRBV6-3; clone size: many; D gene: NA; CDR3 DNA: TGTGCCAGCACTCCGGGACAAATCCTCTCCTCCTACGAGCAGTACTTC; CDR3 protein: CASTPGQILSSYEQYF
J gene: TRBJ2-1; V gene: TRBV6-2/TRBV6-3; clone size: NA; D gene: NA; CDR3 DNA: TGTGCCAGCAGTTACTCTCGGGATGAGCAGTTCTTC; CDR3 protein: CASSYSRDEQFF
J gene: TRBJ2-7; V gene: TRBV20-1; clone size: many; D gene: NA; CDR3 DNA: TGCAGTGCGACTGAGTTTAGCTACGAGCAGTACTTC; CDR3 protein: CSATEFSYEQYF
J gene: TRBJ1-4; V gene: TRBV18; clone size: few; D gene: NA; CDR3 DNA: TGTGCCAGCTCACCACCCATGGACCAGGGTGAAAAACTGTTTTTT; CDR3 protein: CASSPPMDQGEKLFF
J gene: TRBJ1-2; V gene: TRBV28; clone size: many; D gene: TRBD1; CDR3 DNA: TGTGCCAGCAGACACCGGGACAGGAACTATGGCTACACCTTC; CDR3 protein: CASRHRDRNYGYTF
J gene: TRBJ2-7; V gene: TRBV2; clone size: many; D gene: TRBD1; CDR3 DNA: TGTGCCATCCAAGGGACAGGGGGCCACTACGAGCAGTACTTC; CDR3 protein: CAIQGTGGHYEQYF
J gene: TRBJ2-1; V gene: TRBV20-1; clone size: NA; D gene: TRBD2; CDR3 DNA: TGCAGTGCGTCACTAGCGGGAGAGTACAATGAGCAGTTCTTC; CDR3 protein: CSASLAGEYNEQFF
J gene: TRBJ2-1; V gene: TRBV7-3; clone size: NA; D gene: NA; CDR3 DNA: TGTGCCAGCAGCTTACACCCCGACAGCTACAATGAGCAGTTCTTC; CDR3 protein: CASSLHPDSYNEQFF
J gene: TRBJ2-1; V gene: TRBV6-1; clone size: few; D gene: TRBD1; CDR3 DNA: TGTGCCAGCAGACTACAGGGGATAGGTTACAATGAGCAGTTCTTC; CDR3 protein: CASRLQGIGYNEQFF
J gene: TRBJ2-3; V gene: TRBV5-1; clone size: few; D gene: TRBD1; CDR3 DNA: TGCGCCAGCAGCTTTAACAGGGGCCGCACAGATACGCAGTATTTT; CDR3 protein: CASSFNRGRTDTQYF
J gene: TRBJ2-3; V gene: TRBV10-3; clone size: many; D gene: NA; CDR3 DNA: TGTGCCATCAGTGAGGGCCGGGGGCAAGGGAGCACAGATACGCAGTATTTT; CDR3 protein: CAISEGRGQGSTDTQYF
J gene: TRBJ2-2; V gene: TRBV30; clone size: many; D gene: TRBD1; CDR3 DNA: TGTGCCTGGAGTGTAGGGACAGCGAACACCGGGGAGCTGTTTTTT; CDR3 protein: CAWSVGTANTGELFF
J gene: TRBJ1-1; V gene: TRBV25-1; clone size: NA; D gene: NA; CDR3 DNA: TGTGCCAGCAGTGAATACAAAGATTTGAACACTGAAGCTTTCTTT; CDR3 protein: CASSEYKDLNTEAFF
J gene: TRBJ1-5; V gene: TRBV28; clone size: many; D gene: TRBD1; CDR3 DNA: TGTGCCAGCAGCTGGGACAGGGGCAATCAGCCCCAGCATTTT; CDR3 protein: CASSWDRGNQPQHF
J gene: TRBJ2-5; V gene: TRBV20-1; clone size: NA; D gene: NA; CDR3 DNA: TGCAGTGCTAAAGACGGCCGAGAGACCCAGTACTTC; CDR3 protein: CSAKDGRETQYF
J gene: TRBJ1-1; V gene: TRBV29-1; clone size: many; D gene: TRBD1; CDR3 DNA: TGCAGCGTTACGGCCAATATCGGGACAGGGACGGGACTGAACACTGAAGCTTTCTTT; CDR3 protein: CSVTANIGTGTGLNTEAFF
J gene: TRBJ2-7; V gene: TRBV5-1; clone size: many; D gene: NA; CDR3 DNA: TGCGCCAGCAGCTTGGCCGCATATACCTACGAGCAGTACTTC; CDR3 protein: CASSLAAYTYEQYF
J gene: TRBJ2-5; V gene: TRBV4-1; clone size: few; D gene: TRBD2; CDR3 DNA: TGCGCCAGCAGCAATGAAGCCTGGACTAGCGGGAGTGGGGCAGAGACCCAGTACTTC; CDR3 protein: CASSNEAWTSGSGAETQYF
J gene: TRBJ2-7; V gene: TRBV27; clone size: many; D gene: TRBD1; CDR3 DNA: TGTGCCAGCAGTTTATCGAGACAGGGCCACGAGCAGTACTTC; CDR3 protein: CASSLSRQGHEQYF
J gene: TRBJ2-3; V gene: TRBV29-1; clone size: many; D gene: TRBD2; CDR3 DNA: TGCAGCGGGACACTAGCGGGATCCACAGATACGCAGTATTTT; CDR3 protein: CSGTLAGSTDTQYF
J gene: TRBJ2-7; V gene: TRBV6-6; clone size: many; D gene: TRBD2; CDR3 DNA: TGTGCCAGCAGTTACTCGAGCACTAGCGGGTACTCCTACGAGCAGTACTTC; CDR3 protein: CASSYSSTSGYSYEQYF
J gene: TRBJ2-5; V gene: TRBV5-6; clone size: few; D gene: NA; CDR3 DNA: TGTGCCAGCAGCGTCCCCTCCGGGCTCCAAGAGACCCAGTACTTC; CDR3 protein: CASSVPSGLQETQYF
J gene: TRBJ2-2; V gene: TRBV6-2/TRBV6-3; clone size: NA; D gene: NA; CDR3 DNA: TGTGCCAGCAGTTACTCCCGGGGGAAGACGGGGGAGCTGTTTTTT; CDR3 protein: CASSYSRGKTGELFF
J gene: TRBJ1-2; V gene: TRBV20-1; clone size: NA; D gene: NA; CDR3 DNA: TGCAGTGCTTTACAGGGAGTGGATGGCTACACCTTC; CDR3 protein: CSALQGVDGYTF
J gene: TRBJ2-3; V gene: TRBV6-9; clone size: few; D gene: NA; CDR3 DNA: TGTGCCGGCAGTTACAACAGGGAGTCCACAGATACGCAGTATTTT; CDR3 protein: CAGSYNRESTDTQYF
J gene: TRBJ2-7; V gene: TRBV10-3; clone size: many; D gene: NA; CDR3 DNA: TGTGCCATCAGTGCTTCCTCGGGACGAGCTGGCGAGCAGTACTTC; CDR3 protein: CAISASSGRAGEQYF
J gene: TRBJ2-1; V gene: TRBV4-1; clone size: few; D gene: TRBD2; CDR3 DNA: TGCGCCAGCAGCAATAGACTAGCGGGAAATATTCCCAATGAGCAGTTCTTC; CDR3 protein: CASSNRLAGNIPNEQFF
J gene: TRBJ2-7; V gene: TRBV30; clone size: NA; D gene: TRBD2; CDR3 DNA: TGTGCCTGTCGGACTAGCGGGACCTACGAGCAGTACTTC; CDR3 protein: CACRTSGTYEQYF
J gene: TRBJ1-1; V gene: TRBV4-3; clone size: NA; D gene: TRBD1; CDR3 DNA: TGCGCCAGCAGCCAAGATTTGAACAGGGGCAGGGGTGGCACTGAAGCTTTCTTT; CDR3 protein: CASSQDLNRGRGGTEAFF
J gene: TRBJ2-7; V gene: TRBV5-8; clone size: many; D gene: TRBD2; CDR3 DNA: TGTGCCAGCAGCTTCGGCGGGAGTCCCGAGCAGTACTTC; CDR3 protein: CASSFGGSPEQYF
J gene: TRBJ2-1; V gene: TRBV7-2; clone size: NA; D gene: TRBD2; CDR3 DNA: TGTGCCAGCAGCCCCTGGGGGGGAACCGAGTTCTTC; CDR3 protein: CASSPWGGTEFF
J gene: TRBJ2-7; V gene: TRBV5-1; clone size: NA; D gene: TRBD1; CDR3 DNA: TGCGCCAGCAGCTTGTGGGGACAGAGCTACGAGCAGTACTTC; CDR3 protein: CASSLWGQSYEQYF
J gene: TRBJ2-7; V gene: TRBV2; clone size: NA; D gene: TRBD2; CDR3 DNA: TGTGCCAGCAGCCTTTCTCTAGCGGGAGTGGGTGAGCAGTACTTC; CDR3 protein: CASSLSLAGVGEQYF
J gene: TRBJ1-2; V gene: TRBV24-1; clone size: few; D gene: TRBD1; CDR3 DNA: TGTGCCACTCAGGGACAGAACTATGGCTACACCTTC; CDR3 protein: CATQGQNYGYTF